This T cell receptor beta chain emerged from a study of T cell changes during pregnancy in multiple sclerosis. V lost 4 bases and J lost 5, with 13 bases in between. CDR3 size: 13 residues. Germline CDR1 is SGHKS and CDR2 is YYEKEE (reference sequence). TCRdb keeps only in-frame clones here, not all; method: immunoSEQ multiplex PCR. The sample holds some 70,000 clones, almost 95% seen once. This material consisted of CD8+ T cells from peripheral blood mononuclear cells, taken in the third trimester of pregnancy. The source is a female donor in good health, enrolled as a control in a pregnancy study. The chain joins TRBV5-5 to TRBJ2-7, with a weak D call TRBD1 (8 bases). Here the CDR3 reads CASSRTGRDEQYF. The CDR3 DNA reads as TGTGCCAGCAGCCGGACAGGGAGGGACGAGCAGTACTTC.